These T cell receptor beta chains were read from a single sample in a study of cytomegalovirus exposure and HLA in healthy donors. Repertoires were generated with immunoSEQ multiplex PCR, while TCRdb's copy carries only in-frame clones and drops some. The repertoire table contains tens of thousands of clones. The sample was PBMCs. These TCRs come from a man aged 45-65 years in good health and CMV-seropositive. The CDR3 runs from the conserved cysteine through the conserved F or W. The order of the fields is D gene, V gene, J gene, CDR3 protein, CDR3 DNA. The D gene is left open where the match is weak.

>TRBD2|TRBV10-3|TRBJ2-6
CAIGGRGEFSGANVLTF
TGTGCCATCGGGGGGAGGGGTGAGTTCTCTGGGGCCAACGTCCTGACTTTC
>TRBD1|TRBV5-4|TRBJ1-4
CASSLNRGTNEKLFF
TGTGCCAGCAGCCTGAACAGGGGAACTAATGAAAAACTGTTTTTT
>-|TRBV2|TRBJ1-1
CASYSSLNTEAFF
TGTGCCAGCTACAGCTCTTTGAACACTGAAGCTTTCTTT
>-|TRBV5-1|TRBJ2-2
CASSLVTGAGELFF
TGCGCCAGCAGCTTAGTCACGGGAGCCGGGGAGCTGTTTTTT
>-|TRBV7-9|TRBJ1-5
CASSLEGGGGQPQHF
TGTGCCAGCAGCTTAGAAGGTGGGGGGGGTCAGCCCCAGCATTTT
>-|TRBV11-2|TRBJ1-2
CASSFPGAANYGYTF
TGTGCCAGCAGCTTCCCAGGCGCAGCTAACTATGGCTACACCTTC
>TRBD1|TRBV11-2|TRBJ1-2
CASSPGQDYGYTF
TGTGCCAGCAGCCCGGGACAGGACTATGGCTACACCTTC
>-|TRBV30|TRBJ1-1
CAWSEHYNTEAFF
TGTGCCTGGAGTGAACACTACAACACTGAAGCTTTCTTT
>TRBD1|TRBV4-2|TRBJ1-2
CASSQARGQGFNGYTF
TGTGCCAGCAGCCAAGCGAGGGGACAGGGCTTTAATGGCTACACCTTC
>-|TRBV9|TRBJ1-3
CASSVGSSGNTIYF
TGTGCCAGCAGCGTTGGCAGCTCTGGAAACACCATATATTTT
>TRBD2|TRBV12-5|TRBJ2-1
CASGLVEGGRANEQFF
TGTGCTAGTGGTTTGGTAGAGGGCGGGAGGGCCAATGAGCAGTTCTTC
>-|TRBV7-9|TRBJ1-1
CASSLGGGFGTEAFF
TGTGCCAGCAGCTTAGGTGGGGGGTTCGGCACTGAAGCTTTCTTT
>-|TRBV19|TRBJ1-3
CASSSRWGEGISGNTIYF
TGTGCCAGTAGTTCCCGTTGGGGGGAGGGTATCTCTGGAAACACCATATATTTT
>TRBD1|TRBV6-5|TRBJ2-7
CATKTGAGYEQYF
TGTGCCACAAAGACAGGGGCCGGCTACGAGCAGTACTTC
>-|TRBV5-1|TRBJ1-2
CASSLEFGHTLPNYGYTF
TGCGCCAGCAGCTTGGAATTTGGGCACACTCTACCAAACTATGGCTACACCTTC
>-|TRBV7-9|TRBJ1-2
CASRYRVGTRENNYGYTF
TGTGCCAGCAGGTACCGGGTCGGGACAAGGGAGAATAACTATGGCTACACCTTC
>-|TRBV4-1|TRBJ2-7
CASSQRDGYEQYF
TGCGCCAGCAGCCAGAGAGATGGCTACGAGCAGTACTTC
>TRBD2|TRBV7-2|TRBJ2-7
CASSLLLASYEQYF
TGTGCCAGCAGCTTACTACTAGCGAGCTACGAGCAGTACTTC
>-|TRBV28|TRBJ2-5
CASSFGGIGAQYF
TGTGCCAGCAGTTTTGGCGGGATAGGGGCCCAGTACTTC
>TRBD2|TRBV4-2|TRBJ2-7
CASSQDLERGTYEQYF
TGTGCCAGCAGCCAAGATCTGGAGCGGGGTACTTACGAGCAGTACTTC
>TRBD1|TRBV5-1|TRBJ2-7
CASSLGQGSGYEQYF
TGCGCCAGCAGCTTGGGACAGGGGAGTGGTTACGAGCAGTACTTC
>TRBD1|TRBV11-3|TRBJ2-5
CASSVRGHQETQYF
TGTGCCAGCAGCGTCAGGGGGCACCAAGAGACCCAGTACTTC
>TRBD2|TRBV4-3|TRBJ2-1
CASSQVAGVNEQFF
TGCGCCAGCAGCCAGGTAGCGGGAGTCAATGAGCAGTTCTTC
>-|TRBV5-5|TRBJ1-5
CASSLEGGNQPQHF
TGTGCCAGCAGCTTGGAGGGAGGCAATCAGCCCCAGCATTTT
>TRBD1|TRBV6-5|TRBJ1-4
CASSYTGDGEKLFF
TGTGCCAGCAGTTACACAGGGGATGGGGAAAAACTGTTTTTT
>TRBD2|TRBV7-9|TRBJ2-1
CASSYWTSGMNEQFF
TGTGCCAGCAGCTACTGGACTAGCGGGATGAATGAGCAGTTCTTC
>-|TRBV18|TRBJ1-2
CASSPPAQAGFGYTF
TGTGCCAGCTCACCACCAGCACAGGCGGGATTCGGCTACACCTTC
>-|TRBV9|TRBJ2-5
CASSPGELQTQYF
TGTGCCAGCAGCCCAGGGGAGTTACAGACCCAGTACTTC
>TRBD1|TRBV7-9|TRBJ1-3
CASSLFGTAGNTIYF
TGTGCCAGCAGCCTATTTGGGACAGCTGGAAACACCATATATTTT
>-|TRBV7-9|TRBJ1-4
CASSLGQFRVVGANEKLFF
TGTGCCAGCAGCTTAGGTCAGTTCAGGGTCGTCGGAGCTAATGAAAAACTGTTTTTT
>TRBD1|TRBV14|TRBJ1-1
CASSHSIGGTGNGNTEAFF
TGTGCCAGCAGCCATTCAATCGGGGGGACAGGGAATGGGAACACTGAAGCTTTCTTT
>-|TRBV19|TRBJ1-1
CASSTSHTEAFF
TGTGCCAGTAGCACATCGCACACTGAAGCTTTCTTT
>-|TRBV5-1|TRBJ2-2
CASSLVGQIINTGELFF
TGCGCCAGCAGCTTGGTTGGACAGATAATTAACACCGGGGAGCTGTTTTTT
>TRBD1|TRBV19|TRBJ2-5
CASDREETQYF
TGTGCCAGTGACAGGGAAGAGACCCAGTACTTC
>-|TRBV15|TRBJ2-1
CATSRELVGIVYNEQFF
TGTGCCACCAGCAGAGAGCTGGTCGGGATCGTATACAATGAGCAGTTCTTC
>-|TRBV14|TRBJ2-1
CASSQDRTADNEQFF
TGTGCCAGCAGCCAAGATAGGACAGCCGACAATGAGCAGTTCTTC
>-|TRBV6-5|TRBJ2-5
CASSYGGNVQETQYF
TGTGCCAGCAGTTACGGGGGCAACGTCCAAGAGACCCAGTACTTC
>TRBD1|TRBV27|TRBJ1-5
CASSPRTGYQPQHF
TGTGCCAGCAGTCCCCGGACAGGTTATCAGCCCCAGCATTTT
>TRBD1|TRBV18|TRBJ2-1
CASSFSPMRGTGGQFF
TGTGCCAGCTCATTCTCCCCAATGAGGGGGACAGGCGGGCAGTTCTTC
>TRBD1|TRBV7-8|TRBJ1-2
CASSLDPGQGPRGYTF
TGTGCCAGCAGCTTAGACCCGGGACAGGGACCGCGGGGCTACACCTTC
>-|TRBV11-1|TRBJ1-1
CASSLARGWNTEAFF
TGTGCCAGCAGCTTAGCGCGGGGATGGAACACTGAAGCTTTCTTT
>-|TRBV6-6|TRBJ1-1
CASRTPALPSAFF
TGTGCCAGCAGGACTCCGGCCCTTCCTTCGGCTTTCTTT
>-|TRBV9|TRBJ2-2
CASSVAGWRAGELFF
TGTGCCAGCAGCGTAGCGGGGTGGAGGGCCGGGGAGCTGTTTTTT
>TRBD1|TRBV7-2|TRBJ1-2
CASTETGGLMGYTF
TGTGCCAGCACCGAAACAGGGGGGCTAATGGGCTACACCTTC
>-|TRBV5-1|TRBJ2-6
CASSLAVEQTWANVLTF
TGCGCCAGCAGCTTGGCCGTTGAACAGACCTGGGCCAACGTCCTGACTTTC
>TRBD2|TRBV5-1|TRBJ2-1
CASSFPTSSEQFF
TGCGCCAGCAGCTTCCCGACTAGCAGTGAGCAGTTCTTC
>TRBD2|TRBV11-1|TRBJ2-5
CASSLGLAGQETQYF
TGTGCCAGCAGCTTGGGACTAGCGGGCCAAGAGACCCAGTACTTC
>TRBD2|TRBV5-1|TRBJ2-3
CASSFQGGREEDTQYF
TGCGCCAGCAGTTTTCAAGGCGGGAGAGAGGAAGATACGCAGTATTTT
>-|TRBV29-1|TRBJ1-4
CSAVNEKLFF
TGCAGCGCCGTAAATGAAAAACTGTTTTTT
>-|TRBV28|TRBJ1-3
CASSLSGSGNTIYF
TGTGCCAGCAGTTTATCAGGGTCTGGAAACACCATATATTTT
>-|TRBV7-2|TRBJ1-1
CASSPPGLLNTEAFF
TGTGCCAGCAGCCCACCGGGACTCCTGAACACTGAAGCTTTCTTT